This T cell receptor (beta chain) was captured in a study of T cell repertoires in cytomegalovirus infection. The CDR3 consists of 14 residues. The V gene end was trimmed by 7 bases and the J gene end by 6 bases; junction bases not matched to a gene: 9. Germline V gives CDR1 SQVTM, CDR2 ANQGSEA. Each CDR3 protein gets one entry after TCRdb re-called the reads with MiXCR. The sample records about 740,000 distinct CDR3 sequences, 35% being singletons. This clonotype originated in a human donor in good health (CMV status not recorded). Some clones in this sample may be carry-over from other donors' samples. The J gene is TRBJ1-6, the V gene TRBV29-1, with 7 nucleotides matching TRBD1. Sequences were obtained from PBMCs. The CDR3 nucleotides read TGCAGCGCTAAACTGACAGGGAGTAATTCACCCCTCCACTTT. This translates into CSAKLTGSNSPLHF.